Listed here are 31 T cell receptor beta chains from one sample, sequenced in a study of spatial heterogeneity in lung cancer. Study outcomes and limitations: How many expanded intratumoral alpha and beta TCRs were present tracked the tumor mutation count, which was a count of nonsynonymous mutations.

This sample's time point: sample taken at primary tumor resection. TCRdb passed the 5' RACE reads through MiXCR, listing each CDR3 protein once. Among about 8,100 distinct CDR3 sequences, roughly 5% were seen once, and the ten largest hold approximately 25%. What these receptors recognize is not known. The sequenced sample was lung tumor tissue, obtained at surgery. The receptors originated from a male donor with early-stage non-small cell lung cancer.

The genes are TRBV12-3 or TRBV12-4 and TRBJ2-6; D possibly matches TRBD1 or TRBD2 (5 bases each). Trimming removed 7 bases at V and 0 bases at J, with 16 bases between. The CDR3 is made up of 17 amino acids. The CDR3 region is CASIRGTVSSGANVLTF. The CDR3 nucleotides are TGTGCCAGCATAAGAGGGACGGTGAGCTCTGGGGCCAACGTCCTGACTTTC.

This clonotype was found many times. V and J are TRBV7-8 and TRBJ2-5; TRBD2 aligns across 12 bases. This CDR3 is 16 amino acids long. Trimming cost V 4 bases and J 3 bases; bases outside gene matches: 6. The germline CDR1 and CDR2 sequences are SGHVS and FQNEAQ. DNA for the CDR3: TGTGCCAGCAGCTCCGCCGCTAGCGGGGGGGAAGAGACCCAGTACTTC. Translating it yields CASSSAASGGEETQYF. The variable domain in full, completed from reference TRBV7-8 and TRBJ2-5, reads GAGVSQSPRYKVAKRGQDVALRCDPISGHVSLFWYQQALGQGPEFLTYFQNEAQLDKSGLPSDRFFAERPEGSVSTLKIQRTQQEDSAVYLCASSSAASGGEETQYFGPGTRLLVL.

In its sample, this clonotype was seen many times. The chain has TRBV19 and TRBJ2-5; unclear D gene. The germline V gene encodes CDR1 LNHDA and CDR2 SQIVND (reference sequence). CDR3 length: 13 residues. The V end lost 10 bases, the J end lost 5 bases, and 17 bases lay between the germline ends. The CDR3 protein is CATSPGPQETQYF. In DNA, the CDR3 is TGTGCCACCTCTCCCGGGCCCCAGGAGACCCAGTACTTC.

This clonotype showed up many times. The J gene is TRBJ2-2, the V gene TRBV5-1; D not resolved. The ends were cut back, 4 bases at V and 0 bases at J, with 10 bases in the middle. The CDR3 spans 15 residues. Germline CDR1 and CDR2: SGHRS and YFSETQ. CDR3 DNA sequence: TGCGCCAGCAGCGGTCCGGCCGCGAACACCGGGGAGCTGTTTTTT. Protein product: CASSGPAANTGELFF.

The sample holds many counts of this clonotype. V usage is TRBV12-3 or TRBV12-4 and J usage is TRBJ1-3; D is uncertain. This CDR3 spans 13 amino acids. V was shortened by 2 bases and J by 4 bases, with 6 bases between the two germline ends. CDR3 sequence reads: CASSLSQGNTIYF. The CDR3 nucleotides are TGTGCCAGCAGTTTATCCCAGGGAAACACCATATATTTT.

Judged by abundance, this clonotype is medium-sized. The chain couples TRBV10-1 to TRBJ2-1, with D possibly TRBD1 on 6 matching bases. The CDR3 runs to 16 residues. Germline CDR1 WNHNN, CDR2 SYGVQD (reference sequence). V was pared by 3 bases and J by 8 bases, with 20 bases between. The DNA for the CDR3 is TGCGCCAGCAGTGAAGGTTCTGGGACATATGGAGATGAGCAGTTCTTC. Translating it yields CASSEGSGTYGDEQFF.

This clonotype showed up many times. The chain has TRBV6-5 and TRBJ2-3; TRBD2 aligns across 9 bases. The CDR3 has 15 amino acids. Trimming cost V 3 bases and J 3 bases; bases outside gene matches: 4. CDR1 and CDR2 (germline): MNHEY, SVGAGI. The CDR3 DNA follows: TGTGCCAGCAGTTATTTGGCGGGAGGGACAGATACGCAGTATTTT. This codes for CASSYLAGGTDTQYF.

This clonotype was observed at least ten times. This sequence joins TRBV28 and TRBJ1-2, with D possibly being TRBD1 (6 bases). The germline gives CDR1 MDHEN, CDR2 SYDVKM. The CDR3 is 13 amino acids. Trimming shortened V by 5 bases and J by 4 bases, and 11 bases separated the two germline ends. The DNA for the CDR3 is TGTGCCAGCAGTCGCGACAGGTTCTATGGCTACACCTTC. Protein: CASSRDRFYGYTF.

Concerning this clonotype: Relative to the germline gene, one junction end is altered; a read error may explain this. V is TRBV15 and J is TRBJ2-4, with D tentatively TRBD1 (6 bases). Germline V gene sequence: CDR1 LNHNV, CDR2 YYDKDF (reference sequence). The CDR3 has 16 amino acids. The CDR3 loop is CVTSRRQVLAKNIQYF. DNA for the CDR3: TGTGTCACCAGTCGAAGACAGGTCTTAGCCAAAAACATTCAGTACTTC. Full variable domain (rest looked up from reference TRBV15 and TRBJ2-4): DAMVIQNPRYQVTQFGKPVTLSCSQTLNHNVMYWYQQKSSQAPKLLFHYYDKDFNNEADTPDNFQSRRPNTSFCFLDIRSPGLGDTAMYLCVTSRRQVLAKNIQYFGAGTRLSVL.

This clonotype appeared many times. The chain is built from TRBV5-4 and TRBJ2-3, with D hard to call. Germline loops: CDR1 SGHNT, CDR2 YYREEE (reference sequence). The V end was cut by 1 base, the J end by 0 bases, with 6 bases between. The CDR3 length is 14 residues. The chain's CDR3 is CASSLPRSTDTQYF. The CDR3, as DNA: TGTGCCAGCAGCTTGCCACGGAGCACAGATACGCAGTATTTT.

The sample holds many counts of this clonotype. The chain uses TRBV18 and TRBJ2-5; D is ambiguous. The CDR3 has 13 amino acids. V lost 4 bases and J 4 bases, leaving 10 bases between the germline ends. Germline V gene data show CDR1 as KGHSH and CDR2 as LQKENI. CDR3: CASSLTMTETQYF. CDR3 coding DNA: TGTGCCAGCTCACTAACCATGACAGAGACCCAGTACTTC. The full variable domain, completed using reference TRBV18 and TRBJ2-5, is NAGVMQNPRHLVRRRGQEARLRCSPMKGHSHVYWYRQLPEEGLKFMVYLQKENIIDESGMPKERFSAEFPKEGPSILRIQQVVRGDSAAYFCASSLTMTETQYFGPGTRLLVL.

This clonotype was recorded at least ten times. This chain links TRBV27 with TRBJ2-6; D uncertain. Looked up from germline, CDR1 is MNHEY and CDR2 is SMNVEV (reference sequence). Trimming shortened V by 6 bases and J by 2 bases, and 11 bases separated the two germline ends. The length of the CDR3 is 15 residues. CDR3 DNA sequence: TGTGCCAGCAGAAGCTCGGCGGCTGGGGCCAACGTCCTGACTTTC. This translates into CASRSSAAGANVLTF.

This clonotype has a count of ten or more. The chain carries TRBV23-1 and TRBJ1-4; the match to TRBD1 covers 8 bases. TRBV23-1 is labeled an ORF, and its function is uncertain. The CDR3 runs 15 residues. With 5 bases clipped from V and 4 bases from J, the junction kept 6 bases outside the gene matches. The CDR3 nucleotides read TGCGCCAGCAGTTCCCAGACAGGGGTTAATGAAAAACTGTTTTTT. Its translation is CASSSQTGVNEKLFF.

This clonotype has a count of ten or more. The rearrangement links TRBV7-9 to TRBJ2-3; D is unclear. Trimming pared 4 bases from V and 2 bases from J, leaving 16 bases between. This CDR3 region has 16 residues. Germline values: CDR1 SEHNR, CDR2 FQNEAQ (reference sequence). As DNA, the CDR3 is TGTGCCAGCAGCTCCAGTTGGGAAAGGATCACAGATACGCAGTATTTT. This codes for CASSSSWERITDTQYF.

This clonotype was seen ten or more times. The chain has TRBV7-2 and TRBJ2-7, with unresolved D. Germline CDR1 is SGHTA and CDR2 is FQGNSA. CDR3 length: 13 residues. V was shortened by 5 bases and J by 2 bases, with 10 bases between the two germline ends. The CDR3: CASSRSPAYEQYF. The CDR3 region has the DNA TGTGCCAGCAGCCGCAGCCCAGCCTACGAGCAGTACTTC.

This clonotype was recorded at least ten times. The chain couples TRBV30 to TRBJ2-2, with 7 bases fitting TRBD2. V was pared by 5 bases and J by 9 bases, with 6 bases of the junction left unmatched. This CDR3 is built from 12 residues. Germline lookup yields CDR1 GTSNPN and CDR2 SVGIG (reference sequence). In DNA, the CDR3 is TGTGCCTGGGGGAGGGGCCTTTGGGAGCTGTTTTTT. Amino acid sequence: CAWGRGLWELFF.

This clonotype is deemed medium-sized. J is TRBJ2-1 and V is TRBV20-1; 7 bases map to TRBD2. The CDR3 loop spans 14 amino acids. Germline-derived CDR1 and CDR2 are DFQATT and SNEGSKA (reference sequence). V lost 6 bases and J lost 3; bases outside the gene matches: 8. The chain's CDR3 is CSARTAGDYNEQFF. The CDR3 nucleotides read TGCAGTGCCAGAACTGCGGGGGACTACAATGAGCAGTTCTTC.

Many counts were recorded for this clonotype. The rearrangement uses TRBV20-1 and TRBJ2-3; tentatively, D is TRBD2 (6 bases). Germline V gives CDR1 DFQATT, CDR2 SNEGSKA (reference sequence). This CDR3 has 15 residues. Trimming removed 6 bases at V and 2 bases at J, with 18 bases between. The CDR3 DNA is TGCAGTGCCACCGGAACAGCGGGTTACACAGATACGCAGTATTTT. It translates to CSATGTAGYTDTQYF.

This clonotype was recorded many times. The V and J genes are TRBV6-1 and TRBJ2-5, with TRBD1 as a possible D gene (6 bases). Germline V lookup: CDR1 MNHNS, CDR2 SASEGT. The CDR3 is 16 residues long. Between the trimmed V and J ends, which lost 1 base and 0 bases, there was a span of 12 bases. For the CDR3, the DNA is TGTGCCAGCAGTGAAGGACAGGCTCGGTACCAAGAGACCCAGTACTTC. The encoded protein is CASSEGQARYQETQYF.

The chain employs TRBV29-1 and TRBJ1-1; tentatively, D is TRBD1 (6 bases). CDR3 length equals 14 residues. Germline values: CDR1 SQVTM, CDR2 ANQGSEA. Trimming pared 2 bases from V and 1 base from J, leaving 11 bases between. As DNA, the CDR3 is TGCAGCGTTGAAAAGGGGGGAAGGAACACTGAAGCTTTCTTT. Encoded protein: CSVEKGGRNTEAFF.

In this sample, this clonotype is medium-sized (0.01 to 0.1%). J is TRBJ2-3 and V is TRBV20-1; D tentatively fits TRBD1 or TRBD2 (5 bases each). CDR1 and CDR2 (germline): DFQATT, SNEGSKA (reference sequence). This CDR3 has 15 amino acids. Trimming removed 6 bases from V and 2 bases from J, with 18 bases in between. CDR3 sequence: CSAGVPGPFTDTQYF. CDR3 bases: TGCAGTGCCGGCGTTCCGGGACCCTTCACAGATACGCAGTATTTT.

This clonotype was seen a handful of times. The chain carries TRBV6-5 and TRBJ1-6; D call uncertain. Germline assignment: CDR1 MNHEY and CDR2 SVGAGI. Trimming cost V 4 bases and J 11 bases, with 12 bases left between them. The CDR3 contains 13 residues. In nucleotides, the CDR3 is TGTGCCAGCAGTTTACTCCCGGGCCCACCCCTCCACTTT. Translation: CASSLLPGPPLHF.

Many counts were recorded for this clonotype. This chain joins TRBV7-9 and TRBJ2-3; 7 bases match TRBD2. Germline values: CDR1 SEHNR, CDR2 FQNEAQ (reference sequence). V shed 5 bases, J shed 6 bases, and the junction held 14 bases outside the gene matches. The CDR3 has 16 amino acids. As DNA, the CDR3 is TGTGCCAGCAGCGGCCAGCTACGCGGGGGATCCGATACGCAGTATTTT. This gives the protein CASSGQLRGGSDTQYF.

This clonotype was counted between two and nine times. The chain couples TRBV6-5 to TRBJ2-7, with TRBD2 matching 10 bases. The junction had 16 bases not matched to a gene; V was cut back by 5 bases and J by 6 bases. The CDR3 spans 17 residues. Germline V gene lookup returns CDR1 MNHEY and CDR2 SVGAGI. The CDR3 is CASSKGSPSGSVGEQYF. CDR3 in DNA: TGTGCCAGCAGTAAAGGATCCCCTAGCGGGAGTGTCGGCGAGCAGTACTTC.

By share of the sample, this clonotype is medium-sized. The chain combines TRBV7-9 with TRBJ1-6; D might be TRBD1 (5 bases). V was pared by 0 bases and J by 8 bases, with 8 bases between. The germline V gene encodes CDR1 SEHNR and CDR2 FQNEAQ (reference sequence). The CDR3 consists of 14 residues. CDR3 protein: CASSLAGAYSPLHF. CDR3 bases: TGTGCCAGCAGCTTAGCTGGGGCCTATTCACCCCTCCACTTT.

This clonotype has at least ten counts. This chain joins TRBV7-2 and TRBJ1-6; D gene uncertain. The CDR3 is made up of 12 amino acids. The germline CDR1 and CDR2 sequences are SGHTA and FQGNSA. V lost 5 bases and J 10 bases, leaving 9 bases between the germline ends. The CDR3 region has the DNA TGTGCCAGCAGCACGTATAGCTCACCCCTCCACTTT. Translated, it gives CASSTYSSPLHF.

The chain uses TRBV20-1 and TRBJ1-4; 7 bases are shared with TRBD1. Germline V gene data show CDR1 as DFQATT and CDR2 as SNEGSKA (reference sequence). Trimming removed 3 bases from V and 8 bases from J; junction bases left unmatched: 6. The CDR3 spans 13 residues. The CDR3 protein is CSASNRGGEKLFF. The CDR3 bases are TGCAGTGCTAGTAACAGGGGAGGGGAAAAACTGTTTTTT.

The chain combines TRBV4-1 with TRBJ2-5; possibly TRBD1 for D (5 bases). Germline V gene lookup returns CDR1 MGHRA and CDR2 YSYEKL. V was pared by 0 bases and J by 0 bases, with 26 bases between. The CDR3 contains 21 residues. CDR3 protein: CASSQEGALTKDSPDQETQYF. For the CDR3, the DNA is TGCGCCAGCAGCCAAGAAGGGGCCTTAACTAAAGACAGTCCCGACCAAGAGACCCAGTACTTC.

This clonotype is judged medium-sized. The chain joins TRBV5-1 to TRBJ2-2; 8 positions agree with TRBD1. The CDR3 is made up of 17 amino acids. The germline CDR1 and CDR2 sequences are SGHRS and YFSETQ. V was clipped by 6 bases and J by 5 bases; unmatched bases: 15. The CDR3 bases are TGCGCCAGCATCCTTTCGCCGGGACAGGAACGGACCGGGGAGCTGTTTTTT. Translation gives CASILSPGQERTGELFF.

This clonotype showed up many times. This sequence joins TRBV6-6 and TRBJ2-7; D is perhaps TRBD2 (5 bases). Germline CDR1 MNHNY, CDR2 SVGAGI (reference sequence). The CDR3 has 12 residues. Trimming left V 5 bases short and J 9 bases short, with 14 bases between. CDR3 protein: CASSPDYLRQYF. In nucleotides, the CDR3 is TGTGCCAGCAGTCCCGACTACTTAAGGCAGTACTTC.

This clonotype was picked up many times. The CDR3 sequence: CASGPYSNQPQHF. In DNA, the CDR3 is TGTGCCAGCGGGCCCTATAGCAATCAGCCCCAGCATTTT. The chain carries TRBV7-2 and TRBJ1-5, with unresolved D. This CDR3 spans 13 amino acids. The V and J ends lost 8 bases and 0 bases respectively, with 8 bases between them. Germline CDR1 and CDR2: SGHTA and FQGNSA.